The clone carrying this TCR beta chain was recorded many times. Its cognate antigen is unknown. The sample is drawn from a study of T cells in Graves' hyperthyroidism and ophthalmopathy. Amplification of TCR beta CDR3 regions was performed using RNA transcripts as template. The TCR CDR3 first-round RT-PCR relied on the HTBI primer set. TCRdb re-called the multiplex PCR reads through MiXCR, storing one row per CDR3 protein. Of roughly 350,000 distinct CDR3 sequences in the sample, more than 14% were seen once. Points from the study as a whole: The majority of expanded thyroid clonotypes above 0.001 also appeared in blood.

V lost 2 bases and J lost 4, with 9 bases in between. This CDR3 spans 14 amino acids. Germline V gene sequence: CDR1 MDHEN, CDR2 SYDVKM. J is TRBJ1-3 and V is TRBV28; possible D gene TRBD1, 5 bases. The clonotype originates from a woman aged 30 to 39 with Graves' ophthalmopathy. Material for sequencing was blood. CDR3 nucleotides: TGTGCCAGCAGTTTAAGGGGATTCGGAAACACCATATATTTT. It codes for CASSLRGFGNTIYF.